Reported below is one T cell receptor (beta chain). This entry belongs to a study of Graves' ophthalmopathy and Graves' hyperthyroidism. V was cut by 4 bases and J by 7 bases, with 14 bases left in between. Germline loops: CDR1 SGHRS, CDR2 YFSETQ. The length of the CDR3 is 14 residues. CDR3 regions of TCR beta were amplified from RNA transcripts. In the first round, RT-PCR was carried out with HTBI primers, and a multiplex PCR formed the second round. Via MiXCR, TCRdb re-called the multiplex PCR reads, giving one row per CDR3 protein. The data show 600,000 to 950,000 distinct CDR3 sequences, 40% seen once.

This rearrangement joins TRBV5-1 to TRBJ1-4; D possibly corresponds to TRBD1 (6 bases). This receptor was obtained from an adult man with Graves' ophthalmopathy. Sequenced input: peripheral blood. This chain's CDR3 is CASSAGDEAEKLFF. CDR3 in DNA: TGCGCCAGCAGCGCAGGGGATGAAGCTGAAAAACTGTTTTTT.